This T cell receptor beta chain was observed in a study of shared clonotypes between healthy human individuals. The donors were all Caucasian adults (living in Nashville, Tennessee). Per the germline V gene, CDR1 is MNHEY and CDR2 is SVGAGI. The CDR3 consists of 15 residues. The V segment lost 6 bases and the J segment 7 bases; nucleotides outside the gene matches: 8. Assay execution took place at the deep level. An approximately 200 ng quantity of DNA, 25,000 to 35,000 T cell genomes, went into the sorted-subset replicate PCRs. Repertoires were generated with immunoSEQ multiplex PCR, while TCRdb's copy carries only in-frame clones and drops some. The sample yields approximately 2.3 million clones, approximately 93% seen once.

The source of this sequence is a man younger than 30 in good health. Some clones in this sample may be carry-over from other donors' samples. V and J are TRBV6-5 and TRBJ2-3; 12 bases match TRBD1. Sequences were obtained from naive CD4+ T cells from PBMCs. As to subset: CD45RA+ positively selected. The CDR3 DNA reads TGTGCCAGCAGCACCGGGACAGGGGGCATTCATACGCAGTATTTT. Its translation: CASSTGTGGIHTQYF.